The 21 T cell receptor beta chains listed next were all sequenced from one sample in a study of lymphopenia after photon versus proton radiotherapy. Data came from immunoSEQ multiplex PCR; TCRdb stores just in-frame clones and leaves some out. The table records approximately 65,000 clones, roughly 90% of them present only once. Sample: peripheral blood, taken from a patient treated with proton-based radiotherapy. Every receptor here comes from an elderly man with esophageal cancer.

The chain couples TRBV7-9 to TRBJ2-7; D is undetermined. Germline V gene lookup returns CDR1 SEHNR and CDR2 FQNEAQ (reference sequence). Trimming left V 1 base short and J 6 bases short, with 10 bases between. The CDR3 runs to 13 residues. The CDR3 reads CASSLDFSSEQYF. In nucleotides, the CDR3 is TGTGCCAGCAGCTTAGATTTTTCTTCCGAGCAGTACTTC.

The V gene is TRBV5-6, the J gene TRBJ2-7, with TRBD1 as a possible D gene (5 bases). Germline-derived CDR1 and CDR2 are SGHDT and YYEEEE. Trimming removed 4 bases from V and 3 bases from J, with 11 bases in between. The CDR3 has 13 amino acids. The CDR3 protein is CASSPQGVYEQYF. CDR3 nucleotides: TGTGCCAGCAGCCCCCAAGGGGTCTACGAGCAGTACTTC.

The chain combines TRBV11-2 with TRBJ2-7, with a weak D call TRBD1 (5 bases). This CDR3 is built from 14 residues. Deletions cut 6 bases from V and 4 bases from J, with 16 bases between. Germline assignment: CDR1 SGHAT and CDR2 FQNNGV. CDR3 sequence (DNA): TGTGCCAGCAGAGTCGACAGTTGGAATTACGAGCAGTACTTC. Amino acids: CASRVDSWNYEQYF.

J is TRBJ2-1 and V is TRBV7-6; D not certain. The CDR3 extends over 13 amino acids. CDR1 is SGHVS and CDR2 is FNYEAQ in the germline V gene. The ends were cut back, 0 bases at V and 4 bases at J, with 4 bases in the middle. The CDR3 loop reads CASSLARYNEQFF. The DNA of the CDR3 is TGTGCCAGCAGCTTAGCGCGATACAATGAGCAGTTCTTC.

CDR3 sequence reads: CATQTGTQIGYGYTF. The CDR3 DNA sequence: TGTGCCACCCAGACCGGGACGCAAATCGGTTATGGCTACACCTTC. V and J are TRBV10-3 and TRBJ1-2; D possibly corresponds to TRBD1 (5 bases). Trimming cost V 10 bases and J 5 bases, with 23 bases left between them. The length of the CDR3 is 15 residues. Germline CDR1 ENHRY, CDR2 SYGVKD.

This rearrangement joins TRBV25-1 to TRBJ2-1, with D possibly matching TRBD1 (5 bases). CDR3 length equals 15 residues. The germline gives CDR1 MGHDK, CDR2 SYGVNS. Between the trimmed V and J ends, which lost 2 bases and 2 bases, there was a span of 10 bases. In DNA form, the CDR3 reads TGTGCCAGCAGTGAACCCAGGGTGGCCTACAATGAGCAGTTCTTC. It translates to CASSEPRVAYNEQFF.

This clone occurred a few times. This rearrangement joins TRBV2 to TRBJ1-2; D ambiguous. V was pared by 6 bases and J by 8 bases, with 25 bases between. The CDR3 sequence is 16 residues long. CDR1 is SNHLY, CDR2 FYNNEI, per germline. The CDR3 coding sequence is TGTGCCAGCAGCCCCGTCCTCCCACCCATTGCGGGAGGCTACACCTTC. Translation gives CASSPVLPPIAGGYTF.

Only one count was recorded for this clone. The chain's CDR3 is CASSIKTASNQPQHF. The CDR3 DNA reads TGTGCCAGTAGTATAAAGACTGCTAGCAATCAGCCCCAGCATTTT. V and J are TRBV19 and TRBJ1-5; D remains unclear. The CDR3 spans 15 residues. Germline V lookup: CDR1 LNHDA, CDR2 SQIVND (reference sequence). V lost 2 bases, J lost 0 bases, and 8 bases lay in between. The full variable domain, its missing parts supplied by reference TRBV19 and TRBJ1-5, is DGGITQSPKYLFRKEGQNVTLSCEQNLNHDAMYWYRQDPGQGLRLIYYSQIVNDFQKGDIAEGYSVSREKKESFPLTVTSAQKNPTAFYLCASSIKTASNQPQHFGDGTRLSIL.

This clone was detected only once. The chain carries TRBV7-9 and TRBJ1-1; no reliable D call. Trimming left V 2 bases short and J 1 base short, with 8 bases between. The CDR3 extends over 14 amino acids. Germline lookup yields CDR1 SEHNR and CDR2 FQNEAQ (reference sequence). The CDR3 protein is CASSLIGENTEAFF. The CDR3, as DNA: TGTGCCAGCAGCTTAATTGGGGAGAACACTGAAGCTTTCTTT.

The V gene is TRBV7-8, the J gene TRBJ2-3; D is unclear. V lost 2 bases, J lost 2 bases, and 17 bases lay in between. This CDR3 spans 17 amino acids. Germline values: CDR1 SGHVS, CDR2 FQNEAQ. The CDR3 region has the DNA TGTGCCAGCAGCTTAATTCGGACCCCCATCCCCACAGATACGCAGTATTTT. It translates to CASSLIRTPIPTDTQYF.

CDR3 coding DNA: TGTGCCAGCAGCTTCCCTAGCGGGGGGATCAATGAGCAGTTCTTC. This gives the protein CASSFPSGGINEQFF. The chain carries TRBV5-4 and TRBJ2-1; 11 bases agree with TRBD2. The CDR3 length is 15 residues. With 2 bases clipped from V and 6 bases from J, the junction kept 4 bases outside the gene matches. Germline assignment: CDR1 SGHNT and CDR2 YYREEE (reference sequence). Complete variable domain (other parts from reference TRBV5-4 and TRBJ2-1): ETGVTQSPTHLIKTRGQQVTLRCSSQSGHNTVSWYQQALGQGPQFIFQYYREEENGRGNFPPRFSGLQFPNYSSELNVNALELDDSALYLCASSFPSGGINEQFFGPGTRLTVL.

The chain is built from TRBV15 and TRBJ2-1; 9 nucleotides line up with TRBD2. CDR3 length equals 15 residues. The V gene end was trimmed by 5 bases and the J gene end by 6 bases; junction bases not matched to a gene: 8. Germline V gene sequence: CDR1 LNHNV, CDR2 YYDKDF (reference sequence). CDR3 nucleotides: TGTGCCACCAGCGGTCTGGCGGGGGGGGTCAATGAGCAGTTCTTC. Encoded protein: CATSGLAGGVNEQFF. Complete variable domain (other parts from reference TRBV15 and TRBJ2-1): DAMVIQNPRYQVTQFGKPVTLSCSQTLNHNVMYWYQQKSSQAPKLLFHYYDKDFNNEADTPDNFQSRRPNTSFCFLDIRSPGLGDTAMYLCATSGLAGGVNEQFFGPGTRLTVL.

This chain connects TRBV7-9 to TRBJ2-3; 8 nucleotides match TRBD2. The CDR3 extends over 14 amino acids. V shed 4 bases, J shed 6 bases, and the junction held 6 bases outside the gene matches. CDR1 and CDR2 (germline): SEHNR, FQNEAQ (reference sequence). The CDR3 DNA reads TGTGCCAGCAGCTCAAGGACTAGCTGGGATACGCAGTATTTT. Translating gives CASSSRTSWDTQYF.

The J gene is TRBJ2-7, the V gene TRBV4-3; 11 bases align to TRBD2. The germline V gene encodes CDR1 LGHNA and CDR2 YSLEER. V lost 0 bases and J lost 9; bases outside the gene matches: 13. The CDR3 has 17 residues. The DNA of the CDR3 is TGCGCCAGCAGCCAAGATATAATGCTAGCGGGGGGATATGGGCAGTACTTC. As protein: CASSQDIMLAGGYGQYF.

This chain links TRBV7-2 with TRBJ2-1; 8 positions match TRBD1. This CDR3 region has 15 residues. V dropped 4 bases and J dropped 4; count of bases not matched to a gene: 6. CDR1 and CDR2 from the germline V gene are SGHTA and FQGNSA. CDR3 in amino acids: CASSSDRGPYNEQFF. CDR3 DNA: TGTGCCAGCAGCTCCGACAGGGGCCCTTACAATGAGCAGTTCTTC.

The chain links TRBV11-2 to TRBJ2-7, with unresolved D. The CDR3 length is 12 residues. Trimming cost V 3 bases and J 2 bases, with 5 bases left between them. CDR1 SGHAT and CDR2 FQNNGV come from the germline V gene. This CDR3 is CASSFLTYEQYF. CDR3 coding DNA: TGTGCCAGCAGCTTCCTTACCTACGAGCAGTACTTC.

The genes are TRBV5-1 and TRBJ1-1; TRBD1 agrees at 9 bases. Germline assignment: CDR1 SGHRS and CDR2 YFSETQ. Trimming removed 1 base from V and 4 bases from J; junction bases left unmatched: 2. The CDR3 loop spans 14 amino acids. CDR3 coding DNA: TGCGCCAGCAGCTTGACAGGGGGCGTCACTGAAGCTTTCTTT. It is translated as CASSLTGGVTEAFF.

V usage is TRBV7-3 and J usage is TRBJ2-2, with D possibly called TRBD1 or TRBD2 (5 bases each). Germline loops: CDR1 SGHTA, CDR2 FQGTGA. V dropped 3 bases and J dropped 2 bases, with 10 bases sitting between them. There are 15 residues in the CDR3. The CDR3, as DNA: TGTGCCAGCAGCTTTTCCAGGGACAACACCGGGGAGCTGTTTTTT. It yields the protein CASSFSRDNTGELFF.

V is TRBV4-3 and J is TRBJ2-1; unclear D gene. CDR1 and CDR2 from the germline V gene are LGHNA and YSLEER. The CDR3 spans 15 residues. V was pared by 0 bases and J by 4 bases, with 10 bases between. CDR3 in amino acids: CASSQDFPAYNEQFF. The CDR3 coding sequence is TGCGCCAGCAGCCAAGATTTCCCAGCATACAATGAGCAGTTCTTC.

V is TRBV10-1 and J is TRBJ2-2; 8 bases fit TRBD2. The CDR3 is 14 residues long. CDR1 and CDR2 from the germline V gene are WNHNN and SYGVQD (reference sequence). V was pared by 6 bases and J by 1 base, with 1 base of the junction left unmatched. The CDR3 DNA follows: TGCGCCAGCAGACTAGCGGAGAACACCGGGGAGCTGTTTTTT. Amino acids: CASRLAENTGELFF.

The rearrangement joins TRBV15 to TRBJ2-5; D is undetermined. The V and J ends lost 2 bases and 1 base respectively, with 11 bases between them. CDR1 is LNHNV and CDR2 is YYDKDF in the germline V gene (reference sequence). The CDR3 runs to 15 residues. CDR3 DNA sequence: TGTGCCACCAGCAGACTTAGACGGACCCAAGAGACCCAGTACTTC. It encodes CATSRLRRTQETQYF.